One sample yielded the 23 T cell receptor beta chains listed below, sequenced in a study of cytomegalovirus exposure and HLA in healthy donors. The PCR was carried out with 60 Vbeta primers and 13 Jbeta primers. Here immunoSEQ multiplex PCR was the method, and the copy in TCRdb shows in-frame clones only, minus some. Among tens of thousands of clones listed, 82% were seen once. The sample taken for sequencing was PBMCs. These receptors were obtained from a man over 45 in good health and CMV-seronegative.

The CDR3 sequence: CASSLSFGTDYGYTF. The CDR3 DNA sequence: TGTGCCAGCAGCTTATCGTTCGGGACAGACTATGGCTACACCTTC. The gene calls are TRBV7-9 and TRBJ1-2, with 7 bases matching TRBD1. The germline CDR1 and CDR2 sequences are SEHNR and FQNEAQ (reference sequence). This CDR3 comprises 15 residues. Losses at the gene ends were 2 bases for V and 3 bases for J; bases not matched to a gene: 6.

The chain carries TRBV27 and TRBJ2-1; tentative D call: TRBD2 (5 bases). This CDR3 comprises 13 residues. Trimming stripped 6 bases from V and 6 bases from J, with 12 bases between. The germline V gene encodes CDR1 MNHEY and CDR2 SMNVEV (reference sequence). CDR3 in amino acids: CASRVLGSNEQFF. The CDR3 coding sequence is TGTGCCAGCAGGGTCCTTGGGAGCAATGAGCAGTTCTTC.

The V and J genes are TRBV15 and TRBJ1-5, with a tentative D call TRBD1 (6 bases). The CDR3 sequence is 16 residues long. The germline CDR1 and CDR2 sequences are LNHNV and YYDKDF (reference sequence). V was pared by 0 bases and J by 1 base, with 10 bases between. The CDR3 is CATSRDPRGSNQPQHF. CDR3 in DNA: TGTGCCACCAGCAGAGATCCCAGGGGCAGCAATCAGCCCCAGCATTTT.

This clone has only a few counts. The DNA of the CDR3 is TGCGCCAGCAGCCAAGAGATAACAGGGGAGGTGCCCCAGCATTTT. Its translation is CASSQEITGEVPQHF. The chain joins TRBV4-3 to TRBJ1-5; TRBD1 aligns across 7 bases. CDR1 is LGHNA, CDR2 YSLEER, per germline. After removal of 0 bases from V and 9 bases from J, the junction contained 8 bases not matched to a gene. This CDR3 has 15 amino acids.

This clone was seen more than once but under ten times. The CDR3 nucleotides are TGTGCCATCAGTGATTTAGTGAACACTGAAGCTTTCTTT. As protein: CAISDLVNTEAFF. This chain links TRBV10-3 with TRBJ1-1, with unresolved D. With 3 bases removed from V and 0 bases from J, the gap between germline ends came to 5 bases. The CDR3 spans 13 residues. Germline loops: CDR1 ENHRY, CDR2 SYGVKD.

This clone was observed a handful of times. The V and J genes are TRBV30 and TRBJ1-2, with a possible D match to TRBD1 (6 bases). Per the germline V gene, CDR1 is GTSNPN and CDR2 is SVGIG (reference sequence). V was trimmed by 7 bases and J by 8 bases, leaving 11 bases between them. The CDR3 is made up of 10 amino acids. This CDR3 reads CAFRGGGYTF. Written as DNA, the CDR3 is TGTGCCTTCCGGGGGGGCGGCTACACCTTC.

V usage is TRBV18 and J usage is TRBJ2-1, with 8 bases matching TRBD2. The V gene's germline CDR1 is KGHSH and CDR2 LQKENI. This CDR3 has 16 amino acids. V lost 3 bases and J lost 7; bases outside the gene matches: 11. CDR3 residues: CASSPSGTSASNEQFF. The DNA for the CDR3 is TGTGCCAGCTCACCGTCCGGGACTAGTGCTTCAAATGAGCAGTTCTTC.

CDR3: CASSLGTSSYEQYF. DNA for the CDR3: TGTGCCAGCAGCCTCGGGACTAGCTCCTACGAGCAGTACTTC. The chain links TRBV5-6 to TRBJ2-7, with TRBD2 identical over 8 bases. The CDR3 covers 14 residues. Per the germline V gene, CDR1 is SGHDT and CDR2 is YYEEEE. V dropped 4 bases and J dropped 0; count of bases not matched to a gene: 3.

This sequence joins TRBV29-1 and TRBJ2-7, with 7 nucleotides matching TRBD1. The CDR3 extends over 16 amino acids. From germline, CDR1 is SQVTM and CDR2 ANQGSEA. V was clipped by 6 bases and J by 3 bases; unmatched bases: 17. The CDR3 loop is CSVGTGTVPRGYEQYF. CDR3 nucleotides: TGCAGCGTCGGAACCGGGACAGTCCCTAGGGGCTACGAGCAGTACTTC.

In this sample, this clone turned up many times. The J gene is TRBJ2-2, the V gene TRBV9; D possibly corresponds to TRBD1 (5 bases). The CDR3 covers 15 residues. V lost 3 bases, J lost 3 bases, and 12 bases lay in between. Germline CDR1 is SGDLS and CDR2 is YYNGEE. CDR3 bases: TGTGCCAGCAGCGCAAGTGACAGTGACACCGGGGAGCTGTTTTTT. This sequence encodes CASSASDSDTGELFF.

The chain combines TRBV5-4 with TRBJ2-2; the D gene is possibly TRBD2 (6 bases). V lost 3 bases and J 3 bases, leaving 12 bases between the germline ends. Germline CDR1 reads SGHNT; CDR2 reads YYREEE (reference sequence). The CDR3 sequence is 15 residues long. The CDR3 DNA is TGTGCCAGCAGCTCGGGACTCGTAGACACCGGGGAGCTGTTTTTT. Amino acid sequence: CASSSGLVDTGELFF.

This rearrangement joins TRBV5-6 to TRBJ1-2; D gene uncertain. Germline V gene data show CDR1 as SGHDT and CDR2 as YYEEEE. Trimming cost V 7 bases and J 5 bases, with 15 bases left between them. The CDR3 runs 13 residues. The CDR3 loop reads CASGVREAYGYTF. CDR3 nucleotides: TGTGCCAGCGGCGTGCGGGAGGCGTATGGCTACACCTTC.

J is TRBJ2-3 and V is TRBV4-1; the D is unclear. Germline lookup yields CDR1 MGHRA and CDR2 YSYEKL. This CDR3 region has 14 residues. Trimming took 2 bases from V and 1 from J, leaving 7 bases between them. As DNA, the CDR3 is TGCGCCAGCAGCCAAAACGCGGGCACAGATACGCAGTATTTT. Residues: CASSQNAGTDTQYF.

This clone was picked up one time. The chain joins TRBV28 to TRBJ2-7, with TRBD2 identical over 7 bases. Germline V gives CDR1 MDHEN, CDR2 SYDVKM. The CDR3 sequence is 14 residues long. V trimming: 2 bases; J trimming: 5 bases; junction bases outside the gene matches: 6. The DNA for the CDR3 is TGTGCCAGCAGTTTAGGCGGGAGAAAAGACGAGCAGTACTTC. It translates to CASSLGGRKDEQYF.

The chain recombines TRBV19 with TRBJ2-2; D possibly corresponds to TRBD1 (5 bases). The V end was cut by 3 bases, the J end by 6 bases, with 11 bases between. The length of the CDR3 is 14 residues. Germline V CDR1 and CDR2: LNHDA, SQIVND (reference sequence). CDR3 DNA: TGTGCCAGTAGTATGTCGGACAATGCCGGGGAGCTGTTTTTT. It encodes CASSMSDNAGELFF.

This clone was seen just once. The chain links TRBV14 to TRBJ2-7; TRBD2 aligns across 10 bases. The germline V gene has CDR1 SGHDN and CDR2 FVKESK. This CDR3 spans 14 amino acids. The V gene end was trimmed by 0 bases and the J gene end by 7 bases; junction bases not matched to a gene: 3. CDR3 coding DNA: TGTGCCAGCAGCCAAGATTCTAGCGGGAGAGAGCAGTACTTC. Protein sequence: CASSQDSSGREQYF.

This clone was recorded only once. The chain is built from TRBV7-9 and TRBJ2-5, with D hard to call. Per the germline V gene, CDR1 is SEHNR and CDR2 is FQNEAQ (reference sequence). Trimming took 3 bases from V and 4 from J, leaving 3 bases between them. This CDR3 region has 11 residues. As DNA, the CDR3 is TGTGCCAGCAGCTTCGGAGAGACCCAGTACTTC. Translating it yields CASSFGETQYF. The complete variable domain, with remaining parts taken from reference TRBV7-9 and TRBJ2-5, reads DTGVSQNPRHKITKRGQNVTFRCDPISEHNRLYWYRQTLGQGPEFLTYFQNEAQLEKSRLLSDRFSAERPKGSFSTLEIQRTEQGDSAMYLCASSFGETQYFGPGTRLLVL.

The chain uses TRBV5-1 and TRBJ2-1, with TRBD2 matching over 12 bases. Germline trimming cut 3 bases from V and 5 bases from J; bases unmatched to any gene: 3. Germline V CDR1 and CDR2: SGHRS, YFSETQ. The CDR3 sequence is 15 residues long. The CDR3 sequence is CASSYRTSGDNEQFF. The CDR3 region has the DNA TGCGCCAGCAGCTACCGGACTAGCGGGGACAATGAGCAGTTCTTC.

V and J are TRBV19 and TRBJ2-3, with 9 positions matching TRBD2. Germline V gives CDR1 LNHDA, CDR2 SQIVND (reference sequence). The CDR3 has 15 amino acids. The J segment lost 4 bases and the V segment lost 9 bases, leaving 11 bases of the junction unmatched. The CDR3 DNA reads TGTGCCAGCACCCCTAGCGGGATAGAGTCAGATACGCAGTATTTT. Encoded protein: CASTPSGIESDTQYF. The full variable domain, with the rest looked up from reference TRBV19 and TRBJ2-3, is DGGITQSPKYLFRKEGQNVTLSCEQNLNHDAMYWYRQDPGQGLRLIYYSQIVNDFQKGDIAEGYSVSREKKESFPLTVTSAQKNPTAFYLCASTPSGIESDTQYFGPGTRLTVL.

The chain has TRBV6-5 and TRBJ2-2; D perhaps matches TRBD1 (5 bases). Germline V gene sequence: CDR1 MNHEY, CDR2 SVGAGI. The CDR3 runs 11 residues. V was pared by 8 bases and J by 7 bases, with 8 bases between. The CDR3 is CASGRGGELFF. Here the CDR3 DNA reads TGTGCCAGCGGTAGGGGCGGGGAGCTGTTTTTT.

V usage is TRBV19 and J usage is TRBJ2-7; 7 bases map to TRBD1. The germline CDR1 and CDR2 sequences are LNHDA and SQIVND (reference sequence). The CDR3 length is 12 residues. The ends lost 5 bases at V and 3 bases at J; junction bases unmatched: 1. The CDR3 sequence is CASSDRVYEQYF. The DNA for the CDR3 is TGTGCCAGTAGTGACAGGGTCTACGAGCAGTACTTC.

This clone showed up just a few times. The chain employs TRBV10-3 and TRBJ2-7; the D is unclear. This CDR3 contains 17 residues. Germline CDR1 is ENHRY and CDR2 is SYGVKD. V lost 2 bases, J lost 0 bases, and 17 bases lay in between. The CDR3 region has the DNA TGTGCCATCAGTGAGCCAGAAAAGTCCCCTTACTCCTACGAGCAGTACTTC. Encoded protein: CAISEPEKSPYSYEQYF.

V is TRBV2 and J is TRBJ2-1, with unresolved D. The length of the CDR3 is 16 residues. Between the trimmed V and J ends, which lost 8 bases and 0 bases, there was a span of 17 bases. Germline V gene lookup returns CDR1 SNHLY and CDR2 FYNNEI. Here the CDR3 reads CASSIEVRSSYNEQFF. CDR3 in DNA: TGTGCCAGCTCAATTGAAGTTAGGAGCTCCTACAATGAGCAGTTCTTC.